These 18 T cell receptor beta chains share one sample of origin, sequenced in a study of siplizumab effects on memory and regulatory T cells (dated by TCRdb to between 2018 and 2021). Receptors were amplified or captured by the immunoSEQ multiplex PCR assay. TCRdb stores this immuneACCESS table with in-frame sequences only. Part of the clones is absent; in the studies checked, under half of the shortfall reflects unresolved V genes, and no reason is known for the rest. The table for this sample lists 110,000 or so clones; 85% to 95% of them were counted only once. The ten largest make up over 0.15% of the sample. The material sequenced was non-Treg CD4+ T cells sorted from blood. Per the publication, the cell subset or site label means: FACS-sorted unstimulated CD4+ non-regulatory T cells. These receptors all come from a human donor in good health.

The chain is built from TRBV15 and TRBJ2-2; D gene unclear. The V gene lost 6 bases and the J gene lost 1 base, with 15 bases spanning the gap. Germline CDR1 and CDR2: LNHNV and YYDKDF (reference sequence). CDR3 length equals 16 residues. The CDR3 DNA reads as TGTGCCACCAGACGCAATAATATAATGAACACCGGGGAGCTGTTTTTT. This gives the protein CATRRNNIMNTGELFF.

V gene TRBV20-1 combines with J gene TRBJ1-5, with D unclear. V lost 0 bases and J lost 6, with 3 bases in between. The CDR3 runs 11 residues. Germline assignment: CDR1 DFQATT and CDR2 SNEGSKA (reference sequence). The CDR3: CSAREGQPQHF. The CDR3 DNA reads TGCAGTGCTAGAGAAGGTCAGCCCCAGCATTTT.

The rearrangement joins TRBV19 to TRBJ1-2; 7 nucleotides match TRBD1. The CDR3 runs to 13 residues. Germline values: CDR1 LNHDA, CDR2 SQIVND (reference sequence). V lost 3 bases, J lost 5 bases, and 3 bases stayed unmatched. The CDR3 reads CASSIGQAYGYTF. The CDR3 DNA sequence: TGTGCCAGTAGTATTGGACAGGCGTATGGCTACACCTTC. The full variable domain, its missing parts supplied by reference TRBV19 and TRBJ1-2, is DGGITQSPKYLFRKEGQNVTLSCEQNLNHDAMYWYRQDPGQGLRLIYYSQIVNDFQKGDIAEGYSVSREKKESFPLTVTSAQKNPTAFYLCASSIGQAYGYTFGSGTRLTVV.

The rearrangement links TRBV7-9 to TRBJ1-5, with TRBD1 as a possible D gene (5 bases). Trimming took off 5 bases at V and 6 bases at J, with 11 bases between the two ends. Looked up from germline, CDR1 is SEHNR and CDR2 is FQNEAQ (reference sequence). The CDR3 runs 13 residues. CDR3 residues: CASSLDSVQPQHF. Here the CDR3 DNA reads TGTGCCAGCAGCCTCGACAGTGTTCAGCCCCAGCATTTT.

This rearrangement joins TRBV4-1 to TRBJ1-3; TRBD1 might be the D (5 bases). Trimming cost V 6 bases and J 0 bases, with 18 bases left between them. In germline, CDR1 is MGHRA, CDR2 YSYEKL. CDR3 size: 17 residues. CDR3 sequence reads: CASSRDAGSPSGNTIYF. CDR3 nucleotide sequence: TGCGCCAGCAGTCGGGACGCCGGGTCCCCCTCTGGAAACACCATATATTTT.

This clone was seen once. V is TRBV6-4 and J is TRBJ2-1, with 10 bases identical to TRBD2. This CDR3 region has 13 residues. Germline trimming cut 2 bases from V and 12 bases from J; bases unmatched to any gene: 4. Germline-derived CDR1 and CDR2 are MRHNA and SNTAGT. CDR3 amino acids: CASSDGSGGVQFF. CDR3 in DNA: TGTGCCAGCAGTGACGGCAGCGGGGGGGTGCAGTTCTTC.

This clone was recorded a few times. This chain joins TRBV21-1 and TRBJ2-5; TRBD2, the table's D call, lacks a check against the DNA. TRBV21-1 is classified as a pseudogene. The CDR3 has 15 residues. CDR3 nucleotide sequence: TGTGCCAGCAGCAAAGGAGGATTCCCGTGGTGGACCCAGTACTTC. Its protein product is CASSKGGFPWWTQYF.

The chain is built from TRBV19 and TRBJ1-1; 10 bases match TRBD1. Germline CDR1 reads LNHDA; CDR2 reads SQIVND (reference sequence). CDR3 length equals 18 residues. J was trimmed by 5 bases and V by 6 bases; bases with no gene match: 18. CDR3 loop: CASSFPRDRGSAYTEAFF. In nucleotides, the CDR3 is TGTGCCAGTAGCTTTCCCCGGGACAGGGGCAGCGCGTATACTGAAGCTTTCTTT.

The chain joins TRBV10-3 to TRBJ1-2; 8 bases map to TRBD1. V trimming: 0 bases; J trimming: 4 bases; junction bases outside the gene matches: 7. The CDR3 runs 16 residues. Germline values: CDR1 ENHRY, CDR2 SYGVKD. The CDR3 region is CAISESRDRTTYGYTF. The DNA of the CDR3 is TGTGCCATCAGTGAGTCCAGGGACAGGACGACCTATGGCTACACCTTC.

This chain links TRBV5-4 with TRBJ2-1, with TRBD2 identical over 9 bases. The CDR3 is 19 amino acids. Germline V CDR1 and CDR2: SGHNT, YYREEE (reference sequence). V dropped 4 bases and J dropped 3; count of bases not matched to a gene: 17. The CDR3 spells CASSHPGGSGGRDYNEQFF. CDR3 sequence (DNA): TGTGCCAGCAGCCACCCGGGGGGTAGCGGGGGTAGAGACTACAATGAGCAGTTCTTC.

The rearrangement joins TRBV9 to TRBJ2-1; D is unresolved. The CDR3 is made up of 13 amino acids. The germline CDR1 and CDR2 sequences are SGDLS and YYNGEE. Trimming took 1 base from V and 0 from J, leaving 2 bases between them. This chain's CDR3 is CASSVFSYNEQFF. The CDR3 DNA follows: TGTGCCAGCAGCGTATTCTCCTACAATGAGCAGTTCTTC.

As regards this clone: The sample carries other DNA sequences with the same CDR3. This rearrangement joins TRBV9 to TRBJ2-1; D gene uncertain. Germline loops: CDR1 SGDLS, CDR2 YYNGEE. V shed 0 bases and J shed 8 bases, with 3 bases lying between them. This CDR3 region has 11 residues. The CDR3 DNA is TGTGCCAGCAGCGTAGGTTATGAGCAGTTCTTC. Translation gives CASSVGYEQFF. Full variable domain (rest looked up from reference TRBV9 and TRBJ2-1): DSGVTQTPKHLITATGQRVTLRCSPRSGDLSVYWYQQSLDQGLQFLIQYYNGEERAKGNILERFSAQQFPDLHSELNLSSLELGDSALYFCASSVGYEQFFGPGTRLTVL.

CDR3 DNA sequence: TGTGCCAGCAGTCCCTATGACAGGTACGAGCAGTACTTC. As protein: CASSPYDRYEQYF. The chain is built from TRBV28 and TRBJ2-7; the D gene is possibly TRBD1 (6 bases). There are 13 residues in the CDR3. Germline V lookup: CDR1 MDHEN, CDR2 SYDVKM. V was trimmed by 5 bases and J by 4 bases, leaving 12 bases between them.

DNA of the CDR3: TGTGCCAGCAGCCGGAGGACGGCAGGGCACACTGAAGCTTTCTTT. Protein sequence: CASSRRTAGHTEAFF. The J gene is TRBJ1-1, the V gene TRBV7-2, with D possibly TRBD1 on 5 matching bases. V dropped 5 bases and J dropped 3 bases, with 16 bases sitting between them. Germline CDR1 reads SGHTA; CDR2 reads FQGNSA. CDR3 length: 15 residues.

CDR3 amino acids: CASSLRGGGSQPQHF. In DNA form, the CDR3 reads TGTGCCAGCAGCTTACGAGGGGGCGGGTCTCAGCCCCAGCATTTT. The rearrangement uses TRBV5-6 and TRBJ1-5; TRBD1 agrees at 7 bases. The ends lost 2 bases at V and 6 bases at J; junction bases unmatched: 8. The CDR3 runs 15 residues. Germline CDR1 SGHDT, CDR2 YYEEEE.

This clone showed up just once. The genes are TRBV29-1 and TRBJ1-2, with D unresolved. CDR3 size: 13 residues. Germline V gives CDR1 SQVTM, CDR2 ANQGSEA. Between the trimmed V and J ends, which lost 5 bases and 7 bases, there was a span of 17 bases. The CDR3 DNA follows: TGCAGCGTTTTAACCCCCCGTTGGAGTGGCTACACCTTC. It codes for CSVLTPRWSGYTF.

V usage is TRBV6-5 and J usage is TRBJ2-5; unclear D gene. Between the trimmed V and J ends, which lost 6 bases and 0 bases, there was a span of 8 bases. CDR3 length equals 13 residues. Germline assignment: CDR1 MNHEY and CDR2 SVGAGI. CDR3 nucleotides: TGTGCCAGCAGCCGTAGGGACCAAGAGACCCAGTACTTC. Its protein product is CASSRRDQETQYF.

This chain connects TRBV6-5 to TRBJ2-7, with 8 nucleotides matching TRBD1. Looked up from germline, CDR1 is MNHEY and CDR2 is SVGAGI. This CDR3 is built from 14 residues. The V and J ends lost 0 bases and 7 bases, in that order; junction bases with no gene match: 5. The CDR3 protein is CASSYSQGAWEQYF. The CDR3 DNA sequence: TGTGCCAGCAGTTACTCCCAGGGGGCATGGGAGCAGTACTTC.